A selection of T cell receptor beta chains follows, all from one sample in a study of T-cell reconstitution after alpha-beta-depleted transplantation in children. TCRdb reprocessed the PCR reads with MiXCR, giving one entry per CDR3 protein. Of approximately 980,000 distinct CDR3 sequences detected, roughly 29% appear once; the ten largest clones hold around 30%. The sample in question was PBMCs, mostly from graft donor cells, obtained 360 days after TCRalphabeta/CD19-depleted stem cell transplant. The receptor source for this set is a boy younger than two who had a stem cell transplant for SCID, so the T cells may come from the graft donor. Both conserved end residues are part of each CDR3. A D gene is named only where the DNA matches it firmly. Size values are once, few and many counts, or a class for expanded clones, and some rows have none.

cdr3_nt: TGTGCCTGGAGTGAGGACAGGATTGTAAACACCATATATTTT; cdr3_aa: CAWSEDRIVNTIYF; v_call: TRBV30; clone_size: .; j_call: TRBJ1-3; d_call: TRBD1
cdr3_nt: TGCAGTGCTAGACAAAACTACGGCGGGGAGCTGTTTTTT; cdr3_aa: CSARQNYGGELFF; v_call: TRBV20-1; clone_size: .; j_call: TRBJ2-2; d_call: .
cdr3_nt: TGTGCCAGCAGCTTAGGCTGGGGGAGAAGCACAGATACGCAGTATTTT; cdr3_aa: CASSLGWGRSTDTQYF; v_call: TRBV11-2; clone_size: few; j_call: TRBJ2-3; d_call: .
cdr3_nt: TGCGCCAGCAGCCCCTACTACAGGGGCGAGCAGTACTTC; cdr3_aa: CASSPYYRGEQYF; v_call: TRBV5-1; clone_size: .; j_call: TRBJ2-7; d_call: TRBD1
cdr3_nt: TGTGCCAGCAGTTTGTCCGCCCGTGGAGGGGAGCAGTACTTC; cdr3_aa: CASSLSARGGEQYF; v_call: TRBV12-3/TRBV12-4; clone_size: .; j_call: TRBJ2-7; d_call: .
cdr3_nt: TGTGCCAGCAGTTTATTGGGGGGGGATTCACCCCTCCACTTT; cdr3_aa: CASSLLGGDSPLHF; v_call: TRBV28; clone_size: .; j_call: TRBJ1-6; d_call: .
cdr3_nt: TGTGCCATCAGTCGGCCGGGCAGCACTGAAGCTTTCTTT; cdr3_aa: CAISRPGSTEAFF; v_call: TRBV10-3; clone_size: .; j_call: TRBJ1-1; d_call: .
cdr3_nt: TGTGCCCCCCCCGGGGGCAGGGAGCAGTACTTC; cdr3_aa: CAPPGGREQYF; v_call: TRBV12-3/TRBV12-4; clone_size: few; j_call: TRBJ2-7; d_call: .
cdr3_nt: TGTGCCAGCAGCTTAAGCACGACGTGGGCATCAAATGAAAAACTGTTTTTT; cdr3_aa: CASSLSTTWASNEKLFF; v_call: TRBV11-1; clone_size: .; j_call: TRBJ1-4; d_call: .
cdr3_nt: TGCAGTGCTAGAGATTTCCGGGGCCCGCAAAACTATGGCTACACCTTC; cdr3_aa: CSARDFRGPQNYGYTF; v_call: TRBV20-1; clone_size: .; j_call: TRBJ1-2; d_call: .
cdr3_nt: TGTGCCAGCAGCTTGATTAGGGGTGAGCAGTTCTTC; cdr3_aa: CASSLIRGEQFF; v_call: TRBV7-9; clone_size: few; j_call: TRBJ2-1; d_call: .
cdr3_nt: TGTGCCAGCAGGGGACAGGGGGTTCGTGGCTACACCTTC; cdr3_aa: CASRGQGVRGYTF; v_call: TRBV6-2/TRBV6-3; clone_size: .; j_call: TRBJ1-2; d_call: TRBD1
cdr3_nt: TGTGCCAGCAGCTGGGCTTGGGCCGGGGAGCTGTTTTTT; cdr3_aa: CASSWAWAGELFF; v_call: TRBV11-2; clone_size: .; j_call: TRBJ2-2; d_call: .
cdr3_nt: TGCAGCGTTGCAGGAGCGGGTCCCTATGAGCAGTTCTTC; cdr3_aa: CSVAGAGPYEQFF; v_call: TRBV29-1; clone_size: many; j_call: TRBJ2-1; d_call: .
cdr3_nt: TGCAGTGCTAGACGTAAGGGCTACTATGGCTACACCTTC; cdr3_aa: CSARRKGYYGYTF; v_call: TRBV20-1; clone_size: .; j_call: TRBJ1-2; d_call: .
cdr3_nt: TGTGCCAGCAGTTTAAGGGGCGGGGGGCCCGGCAATGAGCAGTTCTTC; cdr3_aa: CASSLRGGGPGNEQFF; v_call: TRBV27; clone_size: few; j_call: TRBJ2-1; d_call: TRBD2
cdr3_nt: TGCGCCAGCAGCCAAGGAGGGCTAGGATACAATGAGCAGTTCTTC; cdr3_aa: CASSQGGLGYNEQFF; v_call: TRBV4-3; clone_size: many; j_call: TRBJ2-1; d_call: .
cdr3_nt: TGTGCCAGCAGTTCCCGCCTTACCTGGGGAGGTGAAGAGACCCAGTACTTC; cdr3_aa: CASSSRLTWGGEETQYF; v_call: TRBV6-5; clone_size: few; j_call: TRBJ2-5; d_call: .
cdr3_nt: TGTGCCAGCAGTTACAGGGTAGACACTGAAGCTTTCTTT; cdr3_aa: CASSYRVDTEAFF; v_call: TRBV6-5; clone_size: .; j_call: TRBJ1-1; d_call: .
cdr3_nt: TGCAGTGCTAGAGATGATCTCACAGGGGAAGAGACCCAGTACTTC; cdr3_aa: CSARDDLTGEETQYF; v_call: TRBV20-1; clone_size: few; j_call: TRBJ2-5; d_call: TRBD1
cdr3_nt: TGTGCCACCAGTGACAGGACGGTGAATGAGCAGTTCTTC; cdr3_aa: CATSDRTVNEQFF; v_call: TRBV24-1; clone_size: .; j_call: TRBJ2-1; d_call: .
cdr3_nt: TGTGCCATCAGTGAGTCGGCGGGGGAGCAGTTCTTC; cdr3_aa: CAISESAGEQFF; v_call: TRBV10-3; clone_size: .; j_call: TRBJ2-1; d_call: .
cdr3_nt: TGTGCCAGCAGCTTGTTCGTGACGGCCGAAAATCAGCCCCAGCATTTT; cdr3_aa: CASSLFVTAENQPQHF; v_call: TRBV5-6; clone_size: .; j_call: TRBJ1-5; d_call: .
cdr3_nt: TGCAGTGCTAGAGAGGCGACAGTGATGAACACTGAAGCTTTCTTT; cdr3_aa: CSAREATVMNTEAFF; v_call: TRBV20-1; clone_size: .; j_call: TRBJ1-1; d_call: .
cdr3_nt: TGTGCCACCAGTCGTACGGAGACCGGGGAGCTGTTTTTT; cdr3_aa: CATSRTETGELFF; v_call: TRBV24-1; clone_size: .; j_call: TRBJ2-2; d_call: .
cdr3_nt: TGTGCCAGCAGTCGGGGACATACGAACACCGGGGAGCTGTTTTTT; cdr3_aa: CASSRGHTNTGELFF; v_call: TRBV12-3/TRBV12-4; clone_size: many; j_call: TRBJ2-2; d_call: .
cdr3_nt: TGTGCCAGCAGCCCGGACGGTAACCAAGAGACCCAGTACTTC; cdr3_aa: CASSPDGNQETQYF; v_call: TRBV7-9; clone_size: many; j_call: TRBJ2-5; d_call: .
cdr3_nt: TGTGCCAGCAGTGAAGGAAGGGGACTCTATGGCTACACCTTC; cdr3_aa: CASSEGRGLYGYTF; v_call: TRBV2; clone_size: few; j_call: TRBJ1-2; d_call: .